This T cell receptor beta chain appears in the sequencing data of a study of T-cell memory formation after mild COVID-19. TCRdb used MiXCR to reprocess the 5' RACE reads, holding one entry per CDR3 protein. The repertoire has about 430,000 distinct CDR3 sequences, 20% to 30% of them found once; the top ten carry about 10%. The CDR3 has 16 residues. In germline, CDR1 is ENHRY, CDR2 SYGVKD. Trimming took 2 bases from V and 0 from J, leaving 12 bases between them. Sequencing used PBMCs or a T cell subset sorted from them (not recorded which). V gene TRBV10-3 combines with J gene TRBJ2-3; D is possibly TRBD1 (6 bases). This sequence was found in an adult woman who had mild COVID-19 (a few samples of this study predate the infection). Cell type and time point are not known. This CDR3 is CAISEPQGRSTDTQYF. CDR3 bases: TGTGCCATCAGTGAGCCACAGGGACGGAGCACAGATACGCAGTATTTT.